The 22 T cell receptor beta chains given below trace back to one sample, sequenced in a study of vaccination effects on CD4 cells after COVID-19 (dated by TCRdb to between 2021 and 2022). Which antigens these TCRs recognize remains unknown. In the ViraFEST assay, PBMC were stimulated with viral peptide pools, and TCR sequencing was then used to find antigen-specific CD4+ T cell clonotypes based on their expansion. After more than 9 days of culture, CD4+ T cells were isolated with the EasySep CD4+ T cell isolation kit. Libraries were prepared through the immunoSEQ multiplex PCR assay. TCRdb obtained this table from immuneACCESS and retained in-frame rearrangements with V and J assigned. These tables miss some clones; where compared with another copy, unresolved V genes account for less than half of the shortfall, and the remainder is unexplained. Counted in this sample were roughly 20,000 clones; about two thirds of them appeared once. Of the sample, roughly a sixth is held by the ten largest clones.

This specimen was CD4+ T cells from PBMCs cultured with HCoV-229E spike peptides, taken before COVID-19 vaccination. Explained via the paper, the cell subset or site label denotes: HCoV-229E spike overlapping peptide pool stimulation. The receptors derive from a human donor who received a COVID-19 vaccine.

This chain links TRBV5-1 with TRBJ1-1; 8 nucleotides match TRBD1. The CDR3 is made up of 14 amino acids. The germline V gene has CDR1 SGHRS and CDR2 YFSETQ. Trimming removed 0 bases from V and 4 bases from J; junction bases left unmatched: 2. The CDR3 sequence is CASSLGQGITEAFF. DNA for the CDR3: TGCGCCAGCAGCTTGGGACAGGGGATCACTGAAGCTTTCTTT.

The chain is built from TRBV2 and TRBJ1-5, with a possible D match to TRBD1 (5 bases). This CDR3 spans 14 amino acids. Germline assignment: CDR1 SNHLY and CDR2 FYNNEI. The V gene lost 1 base and the J gene lost 1 base, with 5 bases spanning the gap. DNA for the CDR3: TGTGCCAGCAGTGAAGACAGGAGCAATCAGCCCCAGCATTTT. It codes for CASSEDRSNQPQHF. The complete variable domain, with remaining parts taken from reference TRBV2 and TRBJ1-5, reads EPEVTQTPSHQVTQMGQEVILRCVPISNHLYFYWYRQILGQKVEFLVSFYNNEISEKSEIFDDQFSVERPDGSNFTLKIRSTKLEDSAMYFCASSEDRSNQPQHFGDGTRLSIL.

V gene TRBV4-1 combines with J gene TRBJ2-1; 11 bases are a match to TRBD2. The junction had 9 bases not matched to a gene; V was cut back by 1 base and J by 7 bases. CDR3 length: 17 residues. Germline CDR1 MGHRA, CDR2 YSYEKL. This CDR3 is CASSQVRLAGGVNEQFF. DNA of the CDR3: TGCGCCAGCAGCCAAGTAAGGCTAGCGGGGGGTGTGAATGAGCAGTTCTTC.

The chain is built from TRBV10-2 and TRBJ1-2, with TRBD1 matching over 8 bases. Germline-derived CDR1 and CDR2 are WSHSY and SAAADI. J lost 1 base, V lost 6 bases, and 7 bases had no gene match. There are 15 residues in the CDR3. CDR3 sequence reads: CASRVGQELNYGYTF. CDR3 in DNA: TGCGCCAGCAGAGTGGGACAGGAACTTAACTATGGCTACACCTTC.

In its sample, this clone was seen once. The rearrangement joins TRBV27 to TRBJ1-3, with 7 bases that match TRBD1. The CDR3 length is 17 residues. V trimming: 3 bases; J trimming: 4 bases; junction bases outside the gene matches: 12. Germline CDR1 MNHEY, CDR2 SMNVEV (reference sequence). As DNA, the CDR3 is TGTGCCAGCAGTTTTCCAATCGGGGACAGCATAGGAAACACCATATATTTT. Protein sequence: CASSFPIGDSIGNTIYF.

V gene TRBV9 combines with J gene TRBJ2-1, with 7 nucleotides matching TRBD2. The CDR3 length is 15 residues. Germline lookup yields CDR1 SGDLS and CDR2 YYNGEE. The junction had 4 bases not matched to a gene; V was cut back by 0 bases and J by 4 bases. The CDR3 DNA sequence: TGTGCCAGCAGCGTAGGGCTAGCGGAGTACAATGAGCAGTTCTTC. This encodes CASSVGLAEYNEQFF.

This chain connects TRBV5-1 to TRBJ1-2; 8 bases map to TRBD1. From germline, CDR1 is SGHRS and CDR2 YFSETQ. CDR3 size: 15 residues. Trimming took 4 bases from V and 7 from J; bases not matched to a gene: 12. This CDR3 is CASSPVNQGASGYTF. In DNA, the CDR3 is TGCGCCAGCAGCCCTGTTAATCAGGGGGCAAGTGGCTACACCTTC.

A single count supports this clone. This sequence joins TRBV6-4 and TRBJ2-3; 9 nucleotides agree with TRBD2. This CDR3 is 15 amino acids long. The V segment lost 6 bases and the J segment 10 bases; nucleotides outside the gene matches: 14. Germline V gene data show CDR1 as MRHNA and CDR2 as SNTAGT. CDR3 coding DNA: TGTGCCAGCAGCCCAGCGGGGGGAACATCCGACCCGCAGTATTTT. It yields the protein CASSPAGGTSDPQYF.

The V and J genes are TRBV12-3 or TRBV12-4 and TRBJ1-2, with a possible D match to TRBD1 (5 bases). V was clipped by 5 bases and J by 8 bases, with 15 bases between them. This CDR3 contains 13 residues. This chain's CDR3 is CASSEQVPRGYTF. The CDR3 DNA follows: TGTGCCAGCAGTGAACAGGTCCCTCGGGGCTACACCTTC.

J is TRBJ1-6 and V is TRBV18; D perhaps matches TRBD1 (6 bases). The ends were cut back, 5 bases at V and 0 bases at J, with 11 bases in the middle. This CDR3 spans 16 amino acids. The V gene's germline CDR1 is KGHSH and CDR2 LQKENI. CDR3 nucleotides: TGTGCCAGCTCAGAGCAGGGGAGCTCCTATAATTCACCCCTCCACTTT. It yields the protein CASSEQGSSYNSPLHF.

The J gene is TRBJ2-3, the V gene TRBV3-1 (or the pseudogene TRBV3-2); possibly TRBD1 or TRBD2 for D (7 bases each). In germline, CDR1 is LGHDT, CDR2 YNNKEL (reference sequence). V shed 1 base and J shed 5 bases, with 16 bases lying between them. This CDR3 has 16 residues. CDR3 nucleotide sequence: TGTGCCAGCAGCCAAGCCAGGGGGGGCGGGAGAGATACGCAGTATTTT. Its protein product is CASSQARGGGRDTQYF.

The CDR3 reads CASSYGQGGQPQHF. CDR3 sequence (DNA): TGCGCCAGCAGCTACGGACAGGGGGGTCAGCCCCAGCATTTT. The chain joins TRBV10-2 to TRBJ1-5; TRBD1 aligns across 10 bases. With V trimmed by 6 bases and J by 6 bases, 5 bases remained unmatched. This CDR3 comprises 14 residues. Germline values: CDR1 WSHSY, CDR2 SAAADI.

V is TRBV27 and J is TRBJ2-1; TRBD2 agrees at 11 bases. Trimming took 2 bases from V and 9 from J; bases not matched to a gene: 3. The CDR3 spans 14 residues. Germline CDR1 is MNHEY and CDR2 is SMNVEV (reference sequence). DNA for the CDR3: TGTGCCAGCAGTTTAACTAGCGGGAGTGGTGAGCAGTTCTTC. Protein: CASSLTSGSGEQFF.

The genes are TRBV12-3 or TRBV12-4 and TRBJ2-3, with D tentatively TRBD1 (6 bases). Trimming took 5 bases from V and 3 from J, leaving 6 bases between them. The CDR3 is made up of 12 amino acids. The CDR3 coding sequence is TGTGCCAGCAGTCAGGGGACAGATACGCAGTATTTT. The encoded protein is CASSQGTDTQYF.

This sequence joins TRBV6-5 and TRBJ2-6; a weak D match, TRBD1 (6 bases). The ends were cut back, 2 bases at V and 4 bases at J, with 9 bases in the middle. There are 15 residues in the CDR3. CDR1 is MNHEY and CDR2 is SVGAGI in the germline V gene. CDR3 sequence: CASSYQGYGANVLTF. CDR3 nucleotide sequence: TGTGCCAGCAGTTACCAGGGGTACGGGGCCAACGTCCTGACTTTC.

This rearrangement joins TRBV5-1 to TRBJ1-1; D unclear. The CDR3 extends over 12 amino acids. Trimming took off 2 bases at V and 4 bases at J, with 6 bases between the two ends. Germline V lookup: CDR1 SGHRS, CDR2 YFSETQ. Written as DNA, the CDR3 is TGCGCCAGCAGCTTTGTAGGCACTGAAGCTTTCTTT. Its translation is CASSFVGTEAFF.

The chain links TRBV5-1 to TRBJ2-7; TRBD1 aligns across 8 bases. The germline gives CDR1 SGHRS, CDR2 YFSETQ. CDR3 length equals 15 residues. Trimming removed 1 base from V and 2 bases from J; junction bases left unmatched: 5. The DNA for the CDR3 is TGCGCCAGCAGCTTGATTCAGGGGGCGGCCTACGAGCAGTACTTC. It is translated as CASSLIQGAAYEQYF.

Turning to this clone: Other DNA sequences of this sample code for an identical CDR3. The rearrangement joins TRBV2 to TRBJ1-6; 7 bases map to TRBD1. Per the germline V gene, CDR1 is SNHLY and CDR2 is FYNNEI. Trimming took 4 bases from V and 7 from J; bases not matched to a gene: 10. The CDR3 is made up of 16 amino acids. DNA of the CDR3: TGTGCCAGCAGTGTACGAGGGGCAGGGGGAAATTCACCCCTCCACTTT. Translation gives CASSVRGAGGNSPLHF.

The chain has TRBV2 and TRBJ1-3; 8 bases are a match to TRBD1. CDR3 size: 12 residues. The V gene end was trimmed by 8 bases and the J gene end by 3 bases; junction bases not matched to a gene: 0. The germline CDR1 and CDR2 sequences are SNHLY and FYNNEI. The CDR3 protein is CASGQGGNTIYF. The CDR3 DNA sequence: TGTGCCAGCGGACAGGGTGGAAACACCATATATTTT. The complete variable domain, with remaining parts taken from reference TRBV2 and TRBJ1-3, reads EPEVTQTPSHQVTQMGQEVILRCVPISNHLYFYWYRQILGQKVEFLVSFYNNEISEKSEIFDDQFSVERPDGSNFTLKIRSTKLEDSAMYFCASGQGGNTIYFGEGSWLTVV.

The chain couples TRBV4-1 to TRBJ1-1; the D is unclear. The ends were cut back, 1 base at V and 1 base at J, with 13 bases in the middle. Germline V gene sequence: CDR1 MGHRA, CDR2 YSYEKL. This CDR3 has 16 residues. The CDR3 sequence is CASSQVAGLWNTEAFF. In nucleotides, the CDR3 is TGCGCCAGCAGCCAAGTCGCAGGCTTATGGAACACTGAAGCTTTCTTT.

In its sample, this clone was seen once. The CDR3 bases are TGTGCCAGTAGCACACTAGCGGGTGATGGTGAGCAGTTCTTC. Its translation is CASSTLAGDGEQFF. The chain recombines TRBV19 with TRBJ2-1; 9 bases fit TRBD2. This CDR3 is built from 14 residues. The trim removed 6 bases at V and 9 bases at J, leaving 9 bases unmatched. Germline values: CDR1 LNHDA, CDR2 SQIVND (reference sequence).

V usage is TRBV6-1 and J usage is TRBJ1-2; D is perhaps TRBD1 (5 bases). Germline loops: CDR1 MNHNS, CDR2 SASEGT. There are 13 residues in the CDR3. Deletions cut 3 bases from V and 6 bases from J, with 11 bases between. Written as DNA, the CDR3 is TGTGCCAGCAGTGAGGGCTCAGGGCATGGCTACACCTTC. Translating gives CASSEGSGHGYTF.